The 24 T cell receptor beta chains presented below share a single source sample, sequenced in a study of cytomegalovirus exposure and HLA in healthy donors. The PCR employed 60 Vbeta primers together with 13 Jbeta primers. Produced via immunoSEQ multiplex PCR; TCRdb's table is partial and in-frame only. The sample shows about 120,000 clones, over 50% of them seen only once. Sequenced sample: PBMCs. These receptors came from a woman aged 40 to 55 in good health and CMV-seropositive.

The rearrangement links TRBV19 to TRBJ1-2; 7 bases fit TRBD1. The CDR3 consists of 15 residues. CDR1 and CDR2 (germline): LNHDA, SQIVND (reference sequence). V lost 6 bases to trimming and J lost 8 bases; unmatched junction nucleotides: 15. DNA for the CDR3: TGTGCCAGTAGCGAGAGAGGGACAGCCGGAGGAGGCTACACCTTC. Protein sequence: CASSERGTAGGGYTF.

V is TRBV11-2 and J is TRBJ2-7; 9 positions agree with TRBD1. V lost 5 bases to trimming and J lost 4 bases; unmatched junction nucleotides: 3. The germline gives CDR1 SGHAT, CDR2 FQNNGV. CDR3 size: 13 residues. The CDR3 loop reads CASSPDRGYEQYF. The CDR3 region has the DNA TGTGCCAGCAGCCCCGACAGGGGGTACGAGCAGTACTTC. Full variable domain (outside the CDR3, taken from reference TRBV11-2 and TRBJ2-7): EAGVAQSPRYKIIEKRQSVAFWCNPISGHATLYWYQQILGQGPKLLIQFQNNGVVDDSQLPKDRFSAERLKGVDSTLKIQPAKLEDSAVYLCASSPDRGYEQYFGPGTRLTVT.

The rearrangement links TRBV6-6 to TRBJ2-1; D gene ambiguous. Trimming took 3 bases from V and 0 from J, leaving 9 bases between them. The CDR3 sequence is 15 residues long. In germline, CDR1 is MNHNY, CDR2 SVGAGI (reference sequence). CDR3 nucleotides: TGTGCCAGCAGTTATGGATCTAGCTCCTACAATGAGCAGTTCTTC. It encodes CASSYGSSSYNEQFF.

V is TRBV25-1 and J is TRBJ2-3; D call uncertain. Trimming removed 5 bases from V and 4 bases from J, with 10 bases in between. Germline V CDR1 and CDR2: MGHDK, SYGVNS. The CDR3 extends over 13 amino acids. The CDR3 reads CASSRVTADTQYF. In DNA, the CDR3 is TGTGCCAGCAGTCGGGTTACGGCAGATACGCAGTATTTT.

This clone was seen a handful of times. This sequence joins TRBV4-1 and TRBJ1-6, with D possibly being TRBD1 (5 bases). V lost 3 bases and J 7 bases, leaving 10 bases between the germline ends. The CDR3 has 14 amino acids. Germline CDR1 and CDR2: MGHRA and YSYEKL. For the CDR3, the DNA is TGCGCCAGCAGCCATTACAGGACGAATTCACCCCTCCACTTT. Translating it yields CASSHYRTNSPLHF.

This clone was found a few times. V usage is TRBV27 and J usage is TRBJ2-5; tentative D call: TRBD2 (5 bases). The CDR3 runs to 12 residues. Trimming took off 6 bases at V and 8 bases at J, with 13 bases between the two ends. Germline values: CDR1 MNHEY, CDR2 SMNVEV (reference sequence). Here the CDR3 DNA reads TGTGCCAGCAGCCCCCCCACGGGAACCCAGTACTTC. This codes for CASSPPTGTQYF.

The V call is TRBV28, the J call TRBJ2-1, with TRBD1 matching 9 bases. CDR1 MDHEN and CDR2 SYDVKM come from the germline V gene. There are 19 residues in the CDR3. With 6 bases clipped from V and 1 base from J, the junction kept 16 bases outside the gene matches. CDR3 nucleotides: TGTGCCAGCAGCCTGCACGAGACAGGGGGGTTTGTTTCCTACAATGAGCAGTTCTTC. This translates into CASSLHETGGFVSYNEQFF.

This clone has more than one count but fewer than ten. The CDR3 is CASRPGQGLEKLFF. Here the CDR3 DNA reads TGTGCCAGCAGACCCGGACAGGGTTTGGAAAAACTGTTTTTT. J is TRBJ1-4 and V is TRBV2; 8 nucleotides agree with TRBD1. Germline V gives CDR1 SNHLY, CDR2 FYNNEI. The CDR3 spans 14 residues. Germline trimming cut 6 bases from V and 8 bases from J; bases unmatched to any gene: 8.

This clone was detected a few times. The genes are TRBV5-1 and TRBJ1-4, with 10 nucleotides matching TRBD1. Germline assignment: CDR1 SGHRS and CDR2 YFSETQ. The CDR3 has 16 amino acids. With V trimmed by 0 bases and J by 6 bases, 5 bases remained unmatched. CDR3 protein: CASSLGDRGVDEKLFF. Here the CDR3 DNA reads TGCGCCAGCAGCTTGGGGGACAGGGGAGTTGATGAAAAACTGTTTTTT.

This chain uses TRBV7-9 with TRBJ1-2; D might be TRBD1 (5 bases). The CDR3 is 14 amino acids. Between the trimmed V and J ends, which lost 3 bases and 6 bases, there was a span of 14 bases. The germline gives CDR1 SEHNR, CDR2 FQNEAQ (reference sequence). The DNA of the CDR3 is TGTGCCAGCAGCTTCCAGTCACAGGCCCATGGCTACACCTTC. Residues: CASSFQSQAHGYTF.

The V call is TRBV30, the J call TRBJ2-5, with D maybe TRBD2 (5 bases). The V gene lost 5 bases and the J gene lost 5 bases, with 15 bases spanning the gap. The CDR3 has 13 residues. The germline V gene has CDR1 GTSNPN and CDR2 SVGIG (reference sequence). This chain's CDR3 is CAWGGEIGETQYF. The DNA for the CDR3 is TGTGCCTGGGGAGGCGAGATAGGGGAGACCCAGTACTTC.

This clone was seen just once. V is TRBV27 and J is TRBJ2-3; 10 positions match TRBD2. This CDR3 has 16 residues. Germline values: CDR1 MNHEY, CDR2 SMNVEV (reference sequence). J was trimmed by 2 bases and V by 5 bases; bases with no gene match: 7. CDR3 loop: CASSRLAGLHTDTQYF. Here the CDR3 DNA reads TGTGCCAGCAGTCGACTAGCGGGCCTACACACAGATACGCAGTATTTT.

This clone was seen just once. This CDR3 reads CASSESGRVRTEAFF. In DNA form, the CDR3 reads TGCGCCAGCAGTGAGTCCGGCAGGGTGAGAACTGAAGCTTTCTTT. J is TRBJ1-1 and V is TRBV10-1; tentatively, D is TRBD1 (5 bases). Germline V gene data show CDR1 as WNHNN and CDR2 as SYGVQD (reference sequence). This CDR3 has 15 amino acids. V lost 0 bases to trimming and J lost 5 bases, with 13 bases between them.

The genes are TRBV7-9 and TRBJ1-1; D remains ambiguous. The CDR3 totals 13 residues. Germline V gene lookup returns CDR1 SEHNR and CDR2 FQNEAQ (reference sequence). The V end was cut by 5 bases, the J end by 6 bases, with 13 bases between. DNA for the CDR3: TGTGCCAGCAGCCACGGGGTTATCTCTGAAGCTTTCTTT. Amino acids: CASSHGVISEAFF.

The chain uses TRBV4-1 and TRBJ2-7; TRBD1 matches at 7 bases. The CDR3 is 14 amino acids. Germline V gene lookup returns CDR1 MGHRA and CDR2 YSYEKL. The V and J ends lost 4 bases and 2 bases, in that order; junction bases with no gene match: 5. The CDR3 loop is CASSLMTGPYEQYF. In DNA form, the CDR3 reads TGCGCCAGCAGCCTTATGACAGGGCCCTACGAGCAGTACTTC.

The CDR3 is CASSLKELADNEQFF. CDR3 coding DNA: TGTGCCAGCAGCTTGAAAGAACTAGCGGACAATGAGCAGTTCTTC. The V and J genes are TRBV5-6 and TRBJ2-1, with TRBD2 matching 8 bases. V gave up 1 base and J gave up 5 bases; unmatched junction bases: 5. Germline lookup yields CDR1 SGHDT and CDR2 YYEEEE. The CDR3 runs 15 residues.

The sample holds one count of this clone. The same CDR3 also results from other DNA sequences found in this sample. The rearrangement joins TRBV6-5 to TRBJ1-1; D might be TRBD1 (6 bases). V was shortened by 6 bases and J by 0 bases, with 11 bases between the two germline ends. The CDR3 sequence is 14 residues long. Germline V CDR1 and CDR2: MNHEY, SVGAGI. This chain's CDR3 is CASRPGQMNTEAFF. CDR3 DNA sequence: TGTGCCAGCAGACCCGGACAGATGAACACTGAAGCTTTCTTT.

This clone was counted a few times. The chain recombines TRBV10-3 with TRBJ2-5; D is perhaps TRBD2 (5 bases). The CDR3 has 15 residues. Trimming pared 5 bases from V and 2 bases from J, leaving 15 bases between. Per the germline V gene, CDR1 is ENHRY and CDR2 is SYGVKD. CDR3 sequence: CAISLDYMGQETQYF. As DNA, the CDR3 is TGTGCCATCAGTTTAGACTATATGGGACAAGAGACCCAGTACTTC.

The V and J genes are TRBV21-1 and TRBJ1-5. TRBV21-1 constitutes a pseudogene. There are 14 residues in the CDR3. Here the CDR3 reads CASISRREDQPQHF. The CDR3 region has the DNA TGTGCCAGCATTTCTAGGAGGGAAGATCAGCCCCAGCATTTT.

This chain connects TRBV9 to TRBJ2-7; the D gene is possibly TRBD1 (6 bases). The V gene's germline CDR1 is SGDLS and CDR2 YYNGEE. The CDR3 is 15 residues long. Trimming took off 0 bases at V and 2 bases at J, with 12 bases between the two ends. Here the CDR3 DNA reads TGTGCCAGCAGCGTAGCGTCAGGGGCCACCTACGAGCAGTACTTC. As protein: CASSVASGATYEQYF.

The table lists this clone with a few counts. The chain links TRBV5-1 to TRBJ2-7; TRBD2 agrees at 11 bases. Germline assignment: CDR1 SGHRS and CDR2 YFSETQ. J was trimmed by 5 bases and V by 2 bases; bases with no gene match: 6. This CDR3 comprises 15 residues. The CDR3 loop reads CASSLHPGLADEQYF. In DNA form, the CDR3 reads TGCGCCAGCAGCTTACACCCGGGACTAGCGGACGAGCAGTACTTC.

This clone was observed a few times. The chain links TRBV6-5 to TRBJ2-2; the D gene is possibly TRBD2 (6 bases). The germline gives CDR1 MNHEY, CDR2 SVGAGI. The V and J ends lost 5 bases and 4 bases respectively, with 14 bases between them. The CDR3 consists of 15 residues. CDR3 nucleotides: TGTGCCAGCAGTCCGAGGGGAGGTGGCACCGGGGAGCTGTTTTTT. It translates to CASSPRGGGTGELFF.

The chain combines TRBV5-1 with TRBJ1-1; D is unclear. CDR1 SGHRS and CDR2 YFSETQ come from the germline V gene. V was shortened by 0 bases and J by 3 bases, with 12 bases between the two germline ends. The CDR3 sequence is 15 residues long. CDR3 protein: CASSLDSTVDTEAFF. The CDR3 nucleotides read TGCGCCAGCAGCTTGGATTCTACGGTCGACACTGAAGCTTTCTTT.

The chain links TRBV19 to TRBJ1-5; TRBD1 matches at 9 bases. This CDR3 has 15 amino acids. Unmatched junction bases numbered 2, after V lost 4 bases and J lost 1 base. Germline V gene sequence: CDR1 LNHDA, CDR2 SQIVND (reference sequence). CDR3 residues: CASSTTGGSNQPQHF. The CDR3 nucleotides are TGTGCCAGTAGTACGACAGGGGGGAGCAATCAGCCCCAGCATTTT.